This T cell receptor beta chain was identified during a study of Graves' ophthalmopathy and Graves' hyperthyroidism. Worth noting for this clonotype: Its antigen is not identified.

TCR beta CDR3 regions were amplified from RNA transcripts. The authors performed first-round RT-PCR with HTBI primers and then a second-round multiplex PCR. One entry per CDR3 protein results from TCRdb running MiXCR on the multiplex PCR reads. Of 150,000 or so distinct CDR3 sequences in the sample, roughly two fifths were seen once. The germline gives CDR1 SNHLY, CDR2 FYNNEI. The CDR3 is 13 amino acids. V shed 4 bases and J shed 4 bases, with 8 bases lying between them. Study-wide results and limits: Also, most clonotypes expanded in the thyroid above 0.001 frequency appeared in blood.

The chain employs TRBV2 and TRBJ1-5; no clear D. Sequencing was performed on peripheral blood. This sequence was found in a man aged 25 to 40 with Graves' ophthalmopathy. CDR3 nucleotides: TGTGCCAGCAGTGTTTTATCAAATCAGCCCCAGCATTTT. It codes for CASSVLSNQPQHF.